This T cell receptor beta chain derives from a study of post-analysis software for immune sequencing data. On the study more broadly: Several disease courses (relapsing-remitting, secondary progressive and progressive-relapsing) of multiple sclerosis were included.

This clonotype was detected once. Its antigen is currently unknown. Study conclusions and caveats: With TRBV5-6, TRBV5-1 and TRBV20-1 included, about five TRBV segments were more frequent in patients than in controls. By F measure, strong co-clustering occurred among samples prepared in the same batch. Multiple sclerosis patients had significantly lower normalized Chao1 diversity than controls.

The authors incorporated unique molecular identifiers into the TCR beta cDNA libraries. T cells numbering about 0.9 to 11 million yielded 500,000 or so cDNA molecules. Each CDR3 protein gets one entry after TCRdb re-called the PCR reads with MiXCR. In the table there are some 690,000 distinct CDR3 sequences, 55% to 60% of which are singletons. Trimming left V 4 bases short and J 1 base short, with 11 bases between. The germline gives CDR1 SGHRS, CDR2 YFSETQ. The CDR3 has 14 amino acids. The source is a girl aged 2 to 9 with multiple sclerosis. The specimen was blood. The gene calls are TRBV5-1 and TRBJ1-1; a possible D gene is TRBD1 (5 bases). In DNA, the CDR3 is TGCGCCAGCAGCCGGGGGACGGGGAACACTGAAGCTTTCTTT. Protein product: CASSRGTGNTEAFF.